The entry that follows covers one T cell receptor beta chain sequence. Germline V gene sequence: CDR1 DFQATT, CDR2 SNEGSKA (reference sequence). CDR3 length equals 11 residues. The germline V and J ends were trimmed by 1 base and 5 bases, with 5 bases remaining between them. The data are from a study of cytomegalovirus exposure and HLA in healthy donors. This table comes from immunoSEQ multiplex PCR, and its TCRdb copy is limited to in-frame clones, with some not included. In the table there are about 95,000 clones, 85% of which are singletons. Sequenced input: PBMCs. V gene TRBV20-1 combines with J gene TRBJ2-5; D is undetermined. The clonotype comes from a man aged 18 to 30 in good health and CMV-seropositive. This CDR3 is CSARGPETQYF. In DNA form, the CDR3 reads TGCAGTGCTAGAGGTCCGGAGACCCAGTACTTC.